This T cell receptor (beta chain) came from a study of cytomegalovirus exposure and HLA in healthy donors. General study findings and limits: Among the CMV-associated chains, a few were confirmed in vitro as specific for CMV antigens. There were 150 or so TCR beta chains listed as cytomegalovirus-associated. Reports described diagnosis of cytomegalovirus status by the classifier as highly specific and sensitive.

The PCR employed 60 Vbeta primers together with 13 Jbeta primers. Generated by immunoSEQ multiplex PCR, the TCRdb table keeps only in-frame clones and is missing some. This table holds approximately 140,000 clones, about 80% found once. Regarding this clone: Its antigen is as yet unknown.

Germline lookup yields CDR1 MNHEY and CDR2 SMNVEV (reference sequence). The V gene lost 6 bases and the J gene lost 8 bases, with 16 bases spanning the gap. This CDR3 comprises 13 residues. Material for sequencing was PBMCs. The receptor comes from a man aged 35-49 years in good health and CMV-seropositive. The chain carries TRBV27 and TRBJ1-2, with D possibly matching TRBD1 (5 bases). CDR3 bases: TGTGCCAGCAGCTTAGCAGGGTTCGACGGCTACACCTTC. It yields the protein CASSLAGFDGYTF.